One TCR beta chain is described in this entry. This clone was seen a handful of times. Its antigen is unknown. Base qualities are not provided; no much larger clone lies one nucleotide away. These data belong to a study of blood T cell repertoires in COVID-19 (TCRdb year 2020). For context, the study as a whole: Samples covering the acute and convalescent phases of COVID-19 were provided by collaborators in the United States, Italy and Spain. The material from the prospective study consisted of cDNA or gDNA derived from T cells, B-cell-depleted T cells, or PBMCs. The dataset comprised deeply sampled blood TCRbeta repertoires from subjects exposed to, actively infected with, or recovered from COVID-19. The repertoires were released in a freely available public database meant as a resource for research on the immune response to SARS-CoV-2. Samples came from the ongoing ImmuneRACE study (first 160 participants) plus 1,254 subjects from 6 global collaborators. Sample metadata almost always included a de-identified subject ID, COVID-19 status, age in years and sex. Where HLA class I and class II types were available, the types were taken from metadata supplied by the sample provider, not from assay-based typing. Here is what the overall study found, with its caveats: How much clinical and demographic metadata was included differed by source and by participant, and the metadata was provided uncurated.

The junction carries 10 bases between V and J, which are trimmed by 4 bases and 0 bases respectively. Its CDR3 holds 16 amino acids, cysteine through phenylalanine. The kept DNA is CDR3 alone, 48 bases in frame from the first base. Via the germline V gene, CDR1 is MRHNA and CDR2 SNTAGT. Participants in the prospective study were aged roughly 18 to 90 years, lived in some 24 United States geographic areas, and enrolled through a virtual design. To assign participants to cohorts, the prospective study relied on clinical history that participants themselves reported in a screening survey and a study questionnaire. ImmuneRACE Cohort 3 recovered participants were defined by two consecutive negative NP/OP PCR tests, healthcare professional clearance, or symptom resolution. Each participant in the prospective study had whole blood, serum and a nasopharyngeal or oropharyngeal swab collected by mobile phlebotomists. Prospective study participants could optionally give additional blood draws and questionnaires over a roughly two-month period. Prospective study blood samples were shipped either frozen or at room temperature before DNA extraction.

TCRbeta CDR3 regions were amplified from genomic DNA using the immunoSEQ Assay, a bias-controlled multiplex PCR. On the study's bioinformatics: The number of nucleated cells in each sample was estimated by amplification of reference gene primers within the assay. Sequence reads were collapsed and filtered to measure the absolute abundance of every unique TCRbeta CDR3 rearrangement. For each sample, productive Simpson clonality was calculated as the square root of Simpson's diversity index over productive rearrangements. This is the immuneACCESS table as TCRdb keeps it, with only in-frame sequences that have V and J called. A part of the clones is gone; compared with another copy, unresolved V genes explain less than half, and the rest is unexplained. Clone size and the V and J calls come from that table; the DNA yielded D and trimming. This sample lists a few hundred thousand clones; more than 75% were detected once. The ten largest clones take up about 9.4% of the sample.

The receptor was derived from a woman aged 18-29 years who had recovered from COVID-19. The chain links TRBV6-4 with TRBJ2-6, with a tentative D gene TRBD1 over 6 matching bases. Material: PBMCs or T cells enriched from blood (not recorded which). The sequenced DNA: TGTGCCAGCAGTGCCGGGGACACCTCTGGGGCCAACGTCCTGACTTTC. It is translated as CASSAGDTSGANVLTF.